Listed here is a single T cell receptor beta chain. This record comes from a study of graft-versus-host responses after intestinal transplantation. Trimming removed 4 bases from V and 2 bases from J, with 6 bases in between. The CDR3 has 12 amino acids. Germline V gene lookup returns CDR1 LNHDA and CDR2 SQIVND (reference sequence). Generated by immunoSEQ multiplex PCR, the TCRdb table keeps only in-frame clones and is missing some. This table has about 54,000 clones, about 90% appearing once. This clonotype originated in a human patient who received an intestinal transplant, so some T cells may come from the graft donor. This specimen was PBMCs, taken nearly 670 days after intestinal transplant. V usage is TRBV19 and J usage is TRBJ2-7; D remains unclear. The CDR3 is CASSSAAYEQYF. Written as DNA, the CDR3 is TGTGCCAGTAGTAGTGCAGCCTACGAGCAGTACTTC.